This TCR beta chain was sequenced for a study of T-cell reconstitution after alpha-beta-depleted transplantation in children. Study outcomes and limitations: T-cell numbers and diversity one year post-transplant derived largely from freshly generated T cells. Alpha-beta T cells about two months after transplant reportedly derived from several hundred expanded graft clones.

A remark on this clonotype: Its antigen remains unidentified.

Unique molecular identifiers were used to barcode this TCRbeta library. TCRdb fed the PCR reads into MiXCR, producing one record per CDR3 protein. The sample lists some 600,000 distinct CDR3 sequences, 13% occurring once. Germline values: CDR1 DFQATT, CDR2 SNEGSKA (reference sequence). The V segment lost 6 bases and the J segment 4 bases; nucleotides outside the gene matches: 9. The CDR3 covers 14 residues. This specimen consisted of PBMCs, mostly from graft donor cells, obtained 360 days after TCRalphabeta/CD19-depleted stem cell transplant. The receptor was isolated from a male patient aged 10 to 17 who had a stem cell transplant for acute myeloid leukemia, so the T cells may come from the graft donor. The chain has TRBV20-1 and TRBJ2-1; TRBD2 agrees at 7 bases. In DNA form, the CDR3 reads TGCAGTGCCCCGGGAAGCGGGGCTTACAATGAGCAGTTCTTC. Its translation is CSAPGSGAYNEQFF.